This T cell receptor beta chain was obtained from a study of T-cell reconstitution after alpha-beta-depleted transplantation in children. The study, taken as a whole, reports: Two months or so post-transplant, alpha-beta T cells reportedly derived from several hundred expanded graft clones. One year post-transplant, T-cell counts and diversity were largely derived from T cells produced anew.

This clonotype was seen repeatedly, ten times or more. The antigen is not known. Unique molecular identifiers were used in preparing the TCRbeta library. TCRdb analysed the PCR reads with MiXCR anew, one entry per CDR3 protein. The table includes 190,000 or so distinct CDR3 sequences, approximately 6% detected once. CDR1 and CDR2 from the germline V gene are SQVTM and ANQGSEA. There are 15 residues in the CDR3. V was trimmed by 5 bases and J by 10 bases, leaving 27 bases between them. This sequence was found in a girl under three years old with combined immunodeficiency, due to receive a stem cell transplant. The gene calls are TRBV29-1 and TRBJ2-7; D could derive from TRBD1 or TRBD2 (6 bases each). The sample was PBMCs, taken before TCRalphabeta/CD19-depleted stem cell transplant. The CDR3 DNA is TGCAGCGTTTACAACGGAAAACAGGGACCCGCGGGACAGTACTTC. Its protein is CSVYNGKQGPAGQYF.